There are a few counts of the clone carrying this TCR beta chain. The antigen remains unidentified. The data belong to a study of T cells in Graves' hyperthyroidism and ophthalmopathy. Study-level points and caveats: Most expanded thyroid clonotypes above 0.001 recurred in blood.

V lost 3 bases, J lost 4 bases, and 10 bases lay in between. The germline gives CDR1 ENHRY, CDR2 SYGVKD. The CDR3 runs to 13 residues. In patients aged 18 to 65, hyperthyroidism was newly diagnosed, with duration under 2 months. Patients with uncontrolled infections, other autoimmune diseases, pregnancy or lactation were excluded. Clinical symptoms, serum thyroxine and TRAb, thyroid ultrasound and orbital computed tomography were used for the diagnoses. It was RNA transcripts that yielded the amplified TCR beta CDR3 regions. An initial round of RT-PCR targeting the TCR CDR3 relied on the HTBI primer set. Via MiXCR, TCRdb re-called the multiplex PCR reads, giving one row per CDR3 protein. Among 500,000 to 550,000 distinct CDR3 sequences, less than 25% were seen once, and the ten largest hold about 26%.

Sample: blood. The V gene is TRBV10-3, the J gene TRBJ2-7; D call uncertain. The sequence came from a man aged 18 to 30 with Graves' hyperthyroidism. CDR3 DNA sequence: TGTGCCATCAGTGAAACCCGTTATTACGAGCAGTACTTC. Translated, it gives CAISETRYYEQYF.